This T cell receptor (beta chain) was obtained from a study of T cell responses to AZD1222 COVID-19 vaccine. Findings and caveats of the study: Donors were mostly white British, more females; clonal diversity possibly underestimated. At 160-218 and 743-854, vaccine-associated CD4 TCRs were dominant, and they spanned spike. Increased Spike-specific TCR breadth and depth were observed after two AZD1222 doses. Scientists sampled the repertoires only once the peak T cell response had passed.

Only in-frame clones appear in the TCRdb table, and some are missing; sequencing was by immunoSEQ multiplex PCR. The data contain 140,000 to 150,000 clones, around 86% of them singletons. Points on this clone: As yet, its antigen is unknown.

Trimming stripped 3 bases from V and 0 bases from J, with 21 bases between. CDR3 length equals 18 residues. Looked up from germline, CDR1 is SGHNT and CDR2 is YYREEE (reference sequence). The sample was peripheral blood, taken on day 0 of MenACWY control vaccination. The rearrangement links TRBV5-4 to TRBJ1-1; possible D gene TRBD1, 6 bases. This clonotype originated in an adult in good health. CDR3 sequence reads: CASSSGGRARRMNTEAFF. CDR3 bases: TGTGCCAGCAGCTCGGGGGGCAGGGCGAGGCGAATGAACACTGAAGCTTTCTTT.